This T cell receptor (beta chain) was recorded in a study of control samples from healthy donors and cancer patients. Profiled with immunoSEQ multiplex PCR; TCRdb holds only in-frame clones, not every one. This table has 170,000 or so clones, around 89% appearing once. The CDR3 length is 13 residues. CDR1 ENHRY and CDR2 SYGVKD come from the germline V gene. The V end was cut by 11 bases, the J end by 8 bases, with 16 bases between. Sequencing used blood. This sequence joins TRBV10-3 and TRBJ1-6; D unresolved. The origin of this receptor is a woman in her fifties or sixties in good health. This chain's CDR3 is CALRAREDSPLHF. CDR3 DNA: TGTGCCCTCCGGGCGAGGGAGGATTCACCCCTCCACTTT.